This TCR beta chain was retrieved from a study of cytotoxic CD8 clonotypes in ibrutinib-treated CLL. Study in general: Response samples were taken after a median about twelve months of treatment, range 6 to 36. Average yields of about 260,000 productive templates and 94,082 productive rearrangements characterized the samples.

Sequenced by immunoSEQ multiplex PCR; TCRdb stores in-frame clones only, minus some. The table includes some 310,000 clones, around four fifths detected once. Genomic DNA for TCR beta libraries, 2 to 2.5 micrograms, came from cryopreserved PBMCs. For this clone: The antigen remains unidentified.

The V and J ends lost 6 bases and 11 bases respectively, with 17 bases between them. This CDR3 spans 13 amino acids. The germline gives CDR1 MNHEY, CDR2 SVGAGI. Points from the study as a whole: Clonality at baseline surpassed age-matched healthy donors and tracked circulating CD8+ T-cell counts.

The chain combines TRBV6-5 with TRBJ1-5; D may be TRBD1 (5 bases). Sequencing was performed on PBMCs, taken before ibrutinib treatment. This clonotype originated in a human donor with chronic lymphocytic leukemia. CDR3 protein: CASRKLRTPTQHF. The CDR3 DNA reads as TGTGCCAGCAGAAAACTAAGGACACCGACCCAGCATTTT.